Described below is a single TCR beta chain sequence and its context. The antigen is unknown. These data are taken from a study of shared clonotypes between healthy human individuals. Study-wide results and caveats: Estimated clonotype richness was generally higher in naive than memory subsets.

The CDR3 is made up of 15 amino acids. V was pared by 1 base and J by 6 bases, with 16 bases between. Germline V gene lookup returns CDR1 SEHNR and CDR2 FQNEAQ (reference sequence). Libraries were prepared by immunoSEQ multiplex PCR; TCRdb keeps only in-frame clonotypes and omits some of them. This sample carries around 1 million clones, 76% of them seen once, and the ten largest clones take 1.5%. V is TRBV7-9 and J is TRBJ2-7, with D maybe TRBD2 (6 bases). This receptor was obtained from a man between 18 and 29 years old in good health. The sample consisted of memory CD4+ T cells sorted from blood. Subset meaning: CD45RA-negative fraction. The CDR3 region is CASSLVGGSRSEQYF. In nucleotides, the CDR3 is TGTGCCAGCAGCTTAGTAGGAGGGTCTCGTAGCGAGCAGTACTTC. Full variable domain (missing parts from reference TRBV7-9 and TRBJ2-7): DTGVSQNPRHKITKRGQNVTFRCDPISEHNRLYWYRQTLGQGPEFLTYFQNEAQLEKSRLLSDRFSAERPKGSFSTLEIQRTEQGDSAMYLCASSLVGGSRSEQYFGPGTRLTVT.